This TCR beta chain derives from a study of human T cells and chemical hapten exposure. Specified time point: patch test 1, 2 weeks after DPC sensitization. This sample's treatment: therapeutic diphenylcyclopropenone sensitization with weekly scalp DPC. Per the study methods: The number of TCRs in each sample had a median of about 96,000 and spanned about 23,224 to 690,600. A single record per CDR3 protein comes from TCRdb applying MiXCR to the RACE reads. TCRdb's processing, not the study's, gives the V and J calls here. The sample yields 90,000 or so distinct CDR3 sequences, about 11% seen once. Between the trimmed V and J ends, which lost 1 base and 5 bases, there was a span of 21 bases. Looked up from germline, CDR1 is SGHDT and CDR2 is YYEEEE. The CDR3 runs 17 residues.

This sequence originates from a man aged 35 to 55 with alopecia areata. Some clones in this sample may be carry-over from other donors' samples. The V call is TRBV5-6, the J call TRBJ2-5; D gene ambiguous. The sequencing here drew on whole blood, taken in connection with sensitization to the hapten diphenylcyclopropenone (DPC). The CDR3 sequence: CASSLNGEGSLAETQYF. CDR3 DNA: TGTGCCAGCAGCTTGAATGGGGAAGGGTCTCTCGCGGAGACCCAGTACTTC.